This TCR beta chain was recorded in a study of shared clonotypes between healthy human individuals. Overall study: Each donor's CD8 memory used one plate, CD8 naive two, each CD4 subset three. Findings of the study overall: The study generally estimated greater richness for naive than memory subsets.

On this clone itself: Its antigen is unidentified.

Trimming cost V 4 bases and J 4 bases, with 13 bases left between them. This CDR3 has 14 residues. Germline CDR1 SGHDN, CDR2 FVKESK. Deep level was the assay's run setting. Sequencing was performed with immunoSEQ multiplex PCR; in TCRdb, only in-frame clones are kept and a portion is missing. The sample includes nearly 1 million clones, over 75% of them seen just once. The study separated CD4+ cells into CD45RA+ naive and CD45RA-negative memory subsets. V usage is TRBV14 and J usage is TRBJ1-1, with D uncertain. This TCR was sampled from a young man in good health. The material sequenced was memory CD4+ T cells sorted from blood. Subset given: CD45RA-negative fraction. CDR3 sequence: CASSPYVGTTEAFF. DNA of the CDR3: TGTGCCAGCAGCCCATACGTGGGAACCACTGAAGCTTTCTTT.